What follows is one TCR beta chain and its context. Its antigen is unknown. The sample belongs to a study of post-analysis software for immune sequencing data. TCR beta cDNA libraries had unique molecular identifiers. TCRdb re-derived calls from the PCR reads in MiXCR, one entry per CDR3 protein. The table includes about 540,000 distinct CDR3 sequences, roughly 34% detected once. Germline CDR1 and CDR2: WNHNN and SYGVQD (reference sequence). The germline V and J ends were trimmed by 2 bases and 9 bases, with 20 bases remaining between them. The length of the CDR3 is 16 residues. Findings of the study overall: Four or five TRBV segments (TRBV5-6, TRBV5-1 and TRBV20-1 among them) occurred more frequently in patients than in controls.

This TCR was sampled from a girl aged 2-17 years with multiple sclerosis. The sequencing input was blood. The chain couples TRBV10-1 to TRBJ2-1; D could derive from TRBD1 or TRBD2 (5 bases each). This CDR3 reads CASSESRGGLWGEQFF. Written as DNA, the CDR3 is TGCGCCAGCAGTGAGAGCCGGGGCGGGTTGTGGGGTGAGCAGTTCTTC.